This T cell receptor beta chain was recorded in a study of blood T cell repertoires in COVID-19. The wider study: Acute and convalescent COVID-19 samples came from the United States, Italy and Spain. Sample material is recorded as cDNA or gDNA derived from T cells, B-cell-depleted T cells, or PBMCs.

How the authors handled the data: Estimation of nucleated cell counts relied on the amplification of reference gene primers. Data came from immunoSEQ multiplex PCR; TCRdb stores just in-frame clones and leaves some out. That table furnishes V, J and clone size, whereas the DNA furnished D and trimming. The data hold a few hundred thousand clones, with about 82% observed a single time. The trim removed 5 bases at V and 8 bases at J, leaving 14 bases unmatched. This CDR3 has 17 amino acids. Germline V CDR1 and CDR2: SGHVS, FNYEAQ. Sequenced: peripheral blood. The TCR was taken from a human donor in a cohort sampled during active COVID-19. The V gene is TRBV7-6, the J gene TRBJ2-1, with 11 bases identical to TRBD2. CDR3 protein: CASSPSPVAGGPDEQFF. In DNA, the CDR3 is TGTGCCAGCAGCCCTTCCCCGGTAGCGGGGGGGCCCGATGAGCAGTTCTTC.